This TCR beta chain was identified during a study of beta chain features in type 1 diabetes. Overall study results and limits: Shorter TCRB CDR3s, moderately but significantly so, marked every one of the four CD4+ subsets in Type 1 diabetes patients.

Expressed TCRB transcripts got sequenced, as all isolated RNA was reverse transcribed. Repertoires were generated with immunoSEQ multiplex PCR, while TCRdb's copy carries only in-frame clones and drops some. In the table there are hundreds of thousands of clones, about 14% of which are singletons. Germline CDR1 and CDR2: SEHNR and FQNEAQ (reference sequence). This CDR3 region has 15 residues. V shed 6 bases and J shed 0 bases, with 14 bases lying between them. Markers CD45RO/CCR7/CD25/CD127/CD95/CD27 served to sort CD4+ naive, central memory, regulatory and stem cell-like memory cells. This clone was seen only a few times. The antigen remains unidentified.

This TCR came from a man aged 25-45 years in good health. The gene calls are TRBV7-9 and TRBJ1-1; D is unresolved. The specimen was naive CD4+ T cells from blood. CDR3 coding DNA: TGTGCCAGCAGTATAATGGAGAGATTGAACACTGAAGCTTTCTTT. This codes for CASSIMERLNTEAFF. The full variable domain, rest sourced from reference TRBV7-9 and TRBJ1-1, is DTGVSQNPRHKITKRGQNVTFRCDPISEHNRLYWYRQTLGQGPEFLTYFQNEAQLEKSRLLSDRFSAERPKGSFSTLEIQRTEQGDSAMYLCASSIMERLNTEAFFGQGTRLTVV.